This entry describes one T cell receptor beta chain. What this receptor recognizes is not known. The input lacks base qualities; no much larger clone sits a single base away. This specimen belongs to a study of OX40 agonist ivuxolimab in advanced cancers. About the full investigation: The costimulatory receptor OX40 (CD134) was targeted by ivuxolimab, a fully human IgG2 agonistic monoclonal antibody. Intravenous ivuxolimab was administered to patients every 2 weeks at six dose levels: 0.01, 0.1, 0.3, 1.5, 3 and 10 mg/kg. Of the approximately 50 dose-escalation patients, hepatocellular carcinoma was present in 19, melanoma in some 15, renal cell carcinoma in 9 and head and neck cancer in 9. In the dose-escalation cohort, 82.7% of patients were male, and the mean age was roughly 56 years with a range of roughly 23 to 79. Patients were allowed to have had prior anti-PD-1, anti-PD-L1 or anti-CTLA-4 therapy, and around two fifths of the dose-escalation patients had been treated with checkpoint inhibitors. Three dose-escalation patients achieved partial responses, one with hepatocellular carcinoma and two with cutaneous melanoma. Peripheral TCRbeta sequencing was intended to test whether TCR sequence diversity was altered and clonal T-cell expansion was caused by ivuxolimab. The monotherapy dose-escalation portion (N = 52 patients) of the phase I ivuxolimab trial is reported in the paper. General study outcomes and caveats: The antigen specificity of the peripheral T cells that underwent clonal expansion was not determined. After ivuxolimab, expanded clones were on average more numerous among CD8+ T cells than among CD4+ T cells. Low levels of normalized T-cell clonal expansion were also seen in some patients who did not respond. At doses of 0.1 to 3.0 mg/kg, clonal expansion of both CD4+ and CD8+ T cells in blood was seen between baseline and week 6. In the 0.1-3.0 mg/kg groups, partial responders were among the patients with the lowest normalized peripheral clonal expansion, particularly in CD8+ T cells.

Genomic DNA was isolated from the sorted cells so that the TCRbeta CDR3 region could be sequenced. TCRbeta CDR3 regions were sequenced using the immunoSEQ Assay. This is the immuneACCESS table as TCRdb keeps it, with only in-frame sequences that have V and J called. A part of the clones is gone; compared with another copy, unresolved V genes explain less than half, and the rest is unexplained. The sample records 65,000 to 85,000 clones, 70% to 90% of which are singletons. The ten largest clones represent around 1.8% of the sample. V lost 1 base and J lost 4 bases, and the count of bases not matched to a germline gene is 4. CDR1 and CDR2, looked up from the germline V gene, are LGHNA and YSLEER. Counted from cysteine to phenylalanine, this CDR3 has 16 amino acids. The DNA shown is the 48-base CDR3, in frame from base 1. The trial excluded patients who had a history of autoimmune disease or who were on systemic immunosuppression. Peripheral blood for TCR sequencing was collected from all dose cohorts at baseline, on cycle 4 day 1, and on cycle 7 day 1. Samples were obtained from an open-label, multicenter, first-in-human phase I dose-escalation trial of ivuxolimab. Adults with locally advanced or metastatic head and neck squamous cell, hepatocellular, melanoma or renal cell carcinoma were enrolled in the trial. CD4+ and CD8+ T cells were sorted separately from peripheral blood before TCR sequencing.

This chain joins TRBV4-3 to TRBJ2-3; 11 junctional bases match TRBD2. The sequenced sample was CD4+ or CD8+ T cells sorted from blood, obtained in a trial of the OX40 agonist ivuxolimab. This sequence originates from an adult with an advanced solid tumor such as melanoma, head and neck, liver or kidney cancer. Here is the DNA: TGCGCCAGCAGCCAAGGGAATAGCGGGGGGGCAGATACGCAGTATTTT. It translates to CASSQGNSGGADTQYF.